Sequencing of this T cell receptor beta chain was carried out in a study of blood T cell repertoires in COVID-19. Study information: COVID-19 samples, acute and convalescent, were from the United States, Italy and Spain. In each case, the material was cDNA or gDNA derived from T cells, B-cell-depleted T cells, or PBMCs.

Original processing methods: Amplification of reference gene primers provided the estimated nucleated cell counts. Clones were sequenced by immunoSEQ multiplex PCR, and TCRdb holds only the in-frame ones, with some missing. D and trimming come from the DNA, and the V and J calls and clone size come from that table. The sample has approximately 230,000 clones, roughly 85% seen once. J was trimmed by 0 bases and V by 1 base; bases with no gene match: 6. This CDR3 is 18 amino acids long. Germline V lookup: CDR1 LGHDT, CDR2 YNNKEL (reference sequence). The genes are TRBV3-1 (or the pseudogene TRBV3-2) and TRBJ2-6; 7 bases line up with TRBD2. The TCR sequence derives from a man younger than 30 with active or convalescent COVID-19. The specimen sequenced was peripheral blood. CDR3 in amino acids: CASSQVGRLASGANVLTF. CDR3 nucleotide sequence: TGTGCCAGCAGCCAAGTTGGCAGACTAGCCTCTGGGGCCAACGTCCTGACTTTC.